Listed here is a single T cell receptor beta chain. Germline CDR1 SEHNR, CDR2 FQNEAQ (reference sequence). The V segment lost 5 bases and the J segment 4 bases; nucleotides outside the gene matches: 6. The CDR3 loop spans 15 amino acids. The data derive from a study of blood T cell repertoires in COVID-19. Sequenced by immunoSEQ multiplex PCR; TCRdb stores in-frame clones only, minus some. The sample consists of approximately 140,000 clones, roughly 86% of them appearing once. J is TRBJ1-4 and V is TRBV7-9; TRBD1 agrees at 8 bases. The clonotype was recovered from a human donor in a cohort sampled during active COVID-19. Sequencing was carried out using peripheral blood. The CDR3: CASSLIGQGNEKLFF. In DNA form, the CDR3 reads TGTGCCAGCAGCCTCATAGGACAGGGTAATGAAAAACTGTTTTTT.